One T cell receptor beta chain is described in this entry. V lost 0 bases to trimming and J lost 5 bases, with 22 bases between them. Germline CDR1 MNHEY, CDR2 SVGAGI. The CDR3 spans 18 residues. Via MiXCR, TCRdb re-called the 5' RACE reads, giving one row per CDR3 protein. Of 400,000 or so distinct CDR3 sequences detected, roughly 20% appear once; the ten largest clones hold around an eighth. This entry is derived from a study of T-cell memory formation after mild COVID-19. The rearrangement uses TRBV6-5 and TRBJ2-5; D is undetermined. Source material: PBMCs or a T cell subset sorted from them (not recorded which). This clonotype originated in an adult woman who had mild COVID-19 (a few samples of this study predate the infection). Cell type and time point are not known. The CDR3: CASSYSANSHFGRETQYF. Written as DNA, the CDR3 is TGTGCCAGCAGTTACTCCGCGAACAGCCACTTTGGACGGGAGACCCAGTACTTC.